These 8 T cell receptor beta chains originate from one sample sequenced in a study of cytomegalovirus exposure and HLA in healthy donors. In the PCR, 60 Vbeta and 13 Jbeta primers were used. Generated by immunoSEQ multiplex PCR, the TCRdb table keeps only in-frame clones and is missing some. The sample includes over 150,000 clones, around four fifths of them seen just once. Sequenced input: PBMCs. Receptors were obtained from a woman aged 50 to 60 in good health and CMV-seronegative.

This chain connects TRBV5-1 to TRBJ1-2, with 9 bases aligning to TRBD1. Trimming took 5 bases from V and 7 from J; bases not matched to a gene: 12. Germline lookup yields CDR1 SGHRS and CDR2 YFSETQ. CDR3 length equals 15 residues. In DNA form, the CDR3 reads TGCGCCAGCAGTCGTGACGTACAGGGGGCTGGTGGCTACACCTTC. Translation: CASSRDVQGAGGYTF.

The genes are TRBV7-9 and TRBJ2-7, with a possible D match to TRBD2 (6 bases). V was clipped by 2 bases and J by 1 base, with 12 bases between them. Germline CDR1 reads SEHNR; CDR2 reads FQNEAQ (reference sequence). The CDR3 consists of 15 residues. CDR3 bases: TGTGCCAGCAGCTTAATGGCGGGGATTTCCTACGAGCAGTACTTC. Its translation is CASSLMAGISYEQYF.

This chain uses TRBV19 with TRBJ1-1; 7 bases are shared with TRBD1. V trimming: 5 bases; J trimming: 6 bases; junction bases outside the gene matches: 12. From germline, CDR1 is LNHDA and CDR2 SQIVND (reference sequence). This CDR3 is built from 15 residues. The CDR3 DNA reads as TGTGCCAGTAGTCCCGCTCCCTCCGGGACAGCTGAAGCTTTCTTT. Translating it yields CASSPAPSGTAEAFF.

The chain has TRBV28 and TRBJ2-7; D uncertain. CDR1 and CDR2 (germline): MDHEN, SYDVKM. V lost 2 bases to trimming and J lost 5 bases, with 7 bases between them. There are 12 residues in the CDR3. The CDR3 sequence: CASSLIWHEQYF. CDR3 DNA sequence: TGTGCCAGCAGTTTAATTTGGCACGAGCAGTACTTC.

The CDR3 DNA follows: TGCGCCAGCAGCCGAGGGGACATACAGGCTGGAAACACCATATATTTT. This translates into CASSRGDIQAGNTIYF. The genes are TRBV5-1 and TRBJ1-3, with TRBD1 as a possible D gene (6 bases). CDR1 is SGHRS and CDR2 is YFSETQ in the germline V gene. The CDR3 is made up of 16 amino acids. V was clipped by 4 bases and J by 2 bases, with 16 bases between them.

The sample holds one count of this clone. V gene TRBV28 combines with J gene TRBJ1-1; D is perhaps TRBD1 (6 bases). V lost 8 bases and J lost 1, with 14 bases in between. The CDR3 extends over 14 amino acids. Germline CDR1 MDHEN, CDR2 SYDVKM. The CDR3, as DNA: TGTGCCAGCGCTCTGGGACACCCGAACACTGAAGCTTTCTTT. Translating it yields CASALGHPNTEAFF.

CDR3 region: CASSELAGVITDTQYF. The CDR3 nucleotides are TGTGCCAGCAGTGAACTAGCGGGAGTTATAACAGATACGCAGTATTTT. This chain links TRBV2 with TRBJ2-3, with 10 bases identical to TRBD2. Germline V gene data show CDR1 as SNHLY and CDR2 as FYNNEI. The CDR3 loop spans 16 amino acids. The V gene end was trimmed by 2 bases and the J gene end by 3 bases; junction bases not matched to a gene: 5.

The chain recombines TRBV15 with TRBJ1-3; unclear D gene. Germline CDR1 and CDR2: LNHNV and YYDKDF (reference sequence). The germline V and J ends were trimmed by 3 bases and 0 bases, with 12 bases remaining between them. This CDR3 is 16 amino acids long. In DNA form, the CDR3 reads TGTGCCACCAGCAGCCTGGCGGCTAGCTCTGGAAACACCATATATTTT. It encodes CATSSLAASSGNTIYF.